The rows below give T cell receptor beta chains drawn from one sample of a study of T cells in Graves' hyperthyroidism and ophthalmopathy. In TCRdb, the multiplex PCR reads were re-called with MiXCR into one record per CDR3 protein. Of fewer than 700,000 distinct CDR3 sequences listed, 17% are singletons. Sequenced: blood. These receptors were collected from a woman aged 18-30 years with Graves' ophthalmopathy. CDR3s include the opening cysteine and the closing phenylalanine or tryptophan. D genes are given only for firm matches. Some rows mark clone size as missing; the rest say once, few, many or name a class of expanded clone.

>many|TRBJ2-3|-|TRBV13
TGTGCCAGCAGCTTAGGGGTTGAAGCTGGCACAGATACGCAGTATTTT
CASSLGVEAGTDTQYF
>many|TRBJ1-1|TRBD1|TRBV20-1
TGCAGTGCTGACAGGGATGAAGCTTTCTTT
CSADRDEAFF
>many|TRBJ2-1|-|TRBV6-1
TGTGCCAGCAGTGAAAAGGATTACAATGAGCAGTTCTTC
CASSEKDYNEQFF
>many|TRBJ2-5|-|TRBV6-1
TGTGCCAGCAGTGAAACAGGCTCAGAGACCCAGTACTTC
CASSETGSETQYF
>few|TRBJ2-6|-|TRBV28
TGTGCCAGCAGTGAGGAGGGATCTGGGGCCAACGTCCTGACTTTC
CASSEEGSGANVLTF
>few|TRBJ1-6|-|TRBV25-1
TGTGCCAGCAGTGACCCTGGACAGTCACCGCCACCCCTCCACTTT
CASSDPGQSPPPLHF
>many|TRBJ1-1|TRBD1|TRBV27
TGTGCCAGCAGCAAACAGGGGGCCACTGAAGCTTTCTTT
CASSKQGATEAFF
>-|TRBJ1-6|-|TRBV10-3
TGTGCCTGTAAAGGAGGGAATTCACCCCTCCACTTT
CACKGGNSPLHF
>few|TRBJ2-3|TRBD2|TRBV6-2/TRBV6-3
TGTGCCAGCAGCTATCGTAGCGGGAGGGCCGAGCCACCAGATACGCAGTATTTT
CASSYRSGRAEPPDTQYF
>few|TRBJ1-1|-|TRBV7-9
TGTGCCAGCAGCTTCGCAAGGGACGAGATGAACACTGAAGCTTTCTTT
CASSFARDEMNTEAFF
>-|TRBJ2-3|-|TRBV19
TGTGCCAGTAAGAAGGCTAGCTCCACAGATACGCAGTATTTT
CASKKASSTDTQYF
>few|TRBJ2-7|-|TRBV6-2/TRBV6-3
TGTGCCAGCAGTTATTCATCTAGAACCTACGAGCAGTACTTC
CASSYSSRTYEQYF
>few|TRBJ1-4|TRBD1|TRBV11-2
TGTGCCAGCAGCTTACTCGGGACAGGGGCTAATGAAAAACTGTTTTTT
CASSLLGTGANEKLFF
>-|TRBJ1-1|-|TRBV25-1
TGTGCCAGCAGGAGAGGTCGGGGTCGAGACACTGAAGCTTTCTTT
CASRRGRGRDTEAFF
>many|TRBJ2-7|TRBD1|TRBV3-1
TGTGCCAGCAGCTCCGGGACAGGGGGTATCTACGAGCAGTACTTC
CASSSGTGGIYEQYF
>-|TRBJ1-1|-|TRBV6-5
TGTGCCAGCAGTTCCCAAACCTTCGGGGGAACCCCTAAAGCTTTCTTT
CASSSQTFGGTPKAFF
>-|TRBJ1-6|TRBD1|TRBV6-2/TRBV6-3
TGTGCCATCCAGACAGGGGAAGGCAATTCACCCCTCCACTTT
CAIQTGEGNSPLHF
>few|TRBJ2-3|TRBD2|TRBV6-2/TRBV6-3
TGTGCCAGCGGGACTAGCGGGTACACAGATACGCAGTATTTT
CASGTSGYTDTQYF
>many|TRBJ1-1|TRBD1|TRBV3-1
TGTGCCAGCAGCCAAGATATGGACAGGGGGGGGAACACTGAAGCTTTCTTT
CASSQDMDRGGNTEAFF
>many|TRBJ2-1|TRBD2|TRBV4-2
TGTGCCAGCAGCCCTGGGAGCGGGGGGGCGCACAATGAGCAGTTCTTC
CASSPGSGGAHNEQFF
>few|TRBJ1-5|-|TRBV6-1
TGTGCCAGCAGTACAGGGTCTCACAATCAGCCCCAGCATTTT
CASSTGSHNQPQHF
>many|TRBJ1-5|-|TRBV5-1
TGCGCCAGCAGCTCCGACGGAGATAGCAATCAGCCCCAGCATTTT
CASSSDGDSNQPQHF
>many|TRBJ1-2|-|TRBV2
TGTGCCAGCAGTGAGCGGCGGGGCTACACCTTC
CASSERRGYTF
>-|TRBJ2-1|TRBD2|TRBV20-1
TGCAGTGGGCTGGGGCGGGAGGGCCACAATGAGCAGTTCTTC
CSGLGREGHNEQFF
>-|TRBJ1-2|-|TRBV9
TGTGCCAGCAGCGTCGGGACGAGGGAGAACTATGGCTACACCTTC
CASSVGTRENYGYTF
>-|TRBJ2-1|TRBD2|TRBV7-9
TGTGCCAGCAGCCCCCGGAGTAGCGGGAGTTTCTCCTACAATGAGCAGTTCTTC
CASSPRSSGSFSYNEQFF
>many|TRBJ2-1|TRBD2|TRBV20-1
TGCAGTGCTAGAGCACTAGCGGGGAGTAGCTCCTACAATGAGCAGTTCTTC
CSARALAGSSSYNEQFF
>many|TRBJ1-2|TRBD1|TRBV30
TGTGCCCGGAGCCTGGGACAGGGGGGGTATGGCTACACCTTC
CARSLGQGGYGYTF
>few|TRBJ2-3|TRBD2|TRBV9
TGTGCCAGCAGCGTCGGGACTAGCGGGAGCTCTAGCACAGATACGCAGTATTTT
CASSVGTSGSSSTDTQYF
>many|TRBJ2-3|-|TRBV20-1
TGCAGTGCTAGCGGACGGGCTAGCACAGATACGCAGTATTTT
CSASGRASTDTQYF
>-|TRBJ2-7|TRBD2|TRBV9
TGTGCCAGCAGTCATAGCGGGGGGGACGCCTACGAGCAGTACTTC
CASSHSGGDAYEQYF
>many|TRBJ1-1|-|TRBV5-1
TGCGCCAGCAGCTGGACGACTGAAGCTTTCTTT
CASSWTTEAFF
>once|TRBJ2-3|-|TRBV11-1
TGTGCCAGCAGCTTACGGGCCCTAACCGACACAGTGCAGTATTTT
CASSLRALTDTVQYF
>few|TRBJ2-3|-|TRBV4-3
TGCGCCAGCAGCCAAGTTCTGTTGTATACGCAGTATTTT
CASSQVLLYTQYF
>-|TRBJ1-2|TRBD1|TRBV28
TGTGCCAGCAGGCATCAAACACAGGGGCGCCATGGCTACACCTTC
CASRHQTQGRHGYTF
>many|TRBJ1-4|-|TRBV11-3
TGTGCCAGCAGCCAAGGAGGACGATGGAAAGAAAAACTGTTTTTT
CASSQGGRWKEKLFF
>many|TRBJ2-1|-|TRBV28
TGTGCCAGCAGAAAACAGGAGAGCTCCTACAATGAGCAGTTCTTC
CASRKQESSYNEQFF
>-|TRBJ2-7|-|TRBV6-1
TGTGCCAGCAAGGGGGGGCGCCCCTACGAGCAGTACTTC
CASKGGRPYEQYF
>many|TRBJ2-7|-|TRBV7-8
TGTGCCAGCAGCTTAGGGGTGTTGGGGTACAACGAGCAGTACTTC
CASSLGVLGYNEQYF
>many|TRBJ1-2|TRBD1|TRBV5-1
TGCGCCAGCAGCCGAGGAGATGGGTCCGGGACAGGGGACCCCTATGGCTACACCTTC
CASSRGDGSGTGDPYGYTF
>many|TRBJ2-2|TRBD2|TRBV28
TGTGCCAGCAGCCCCGGGACTAGCGGGAGGGCCGCGGACACCGGGGAGCTGTTTTTT
CASSPGTSGRAADTGELFF
>many|TRBJ2-2|TRBD2|TRBV6-2/TRBV6-3
TGTGCCAGCAGTTCCCTCCGACGTAGCGGGGACACCGGGGAGCTGTTTTTT
CASSSLRRSGDTGELFF
>many|TRBJ2-3|-|TRBV7-2
TGTGCCAGCAGCTTACGGGGAGTTGGGACAGATACGCAGTATTTT
CASSLRGVGTDTQYF
>many|TRBJ1-1|-|TRBV30
TGTGCCTGGAGTGGGAATACGAACACTGAAGCTTTCTTT
CAWSGNTNTEAFF
>many|TRBJ2-1|-|TRBV6-4
TGTGCCAGCAGTGACCAAGCTACCGATGAGCAGTTCTTC
CASSDQATDEQFF